Below, 17 T cell receptor beta chains from the same sample are listed, as sequenced in a study of shared clonotypes between healthy human individuals. Some clones are missing from TCRdb's copy, which holds only in-frame ones; the method was immunoSEQ multiplex PCR. The sample includes under 1,900,000 clones, around 98.5% seen only once; the top ten take around 0.33%. The source material was naive CD4+ T cells sorted from blood. Documented subset: CD45RA+ positively selected. These receptors all stem from a man aged 30 to 39 in good health.

V gene TRBV5-5 combines with J gene TRBJ2-5, with D hard to call. CDR1 and CDR2 from the germline V gene are SGHKS and YYEKEE (reference sequence). V was pared by 1 base and J by 3 bases, with 10 bases between. The CDR3 consists of 14 residues. CDR3 sequence reads: CASSLSVLEETQYF. DNA of the CDR3: TGTGCCAGCAGCTTGTCCGTCCTAGAAGAGACCCAGTACTTC.

This clone has more than one count but fewer than ten. The gene calls are TRBV18 and TRBJ2-2; D unclear. Deletions cut 4 bases from V and 6 bases from J, with 6 bases between. Per germline, CDR1 KGHSH and CDR2 LQKENI. CDR3 size: 12 residues. The CDR3 DNA reads as TGTGCCAGCTCACGAATGGCCGGGGAGCTGTTTTTT. Encoded protein: CASSRMAGELFF.

This clone was picked up one time. This chain uses TRBV18 with TRBJ2-1; 7 bases line up with TRBD2. Germline V gene data show CDR1 as KGHSH and CDR2 as LQKENI. The V segment lost 2 bases and the J segment 9 bases; nucleotides outside the gene matches: 13. The CDR3 is 16 amino acids. The CDR3: CASSPWVLSGGIEQFF. CDR3 sequence (DNA): TGTGCCAGCTCACCATGGGTTCTCTCGGGAGGTATTGAGCAGTTCTTC.

V is TRBV19 and J is TRBJ1-2, with 9 positions matching TRBD1. Losses at the gene ends were 8 bases for V and 8 bases for J; bases not matched to a gene: 6. CDR1 and CDR2 from the germline V gene are LNHDA and SQIVND (reference sequence). This CDR3 spans 12 amino acids. The DNA of the CDR3 is TGTGCCAGTTTTTGGACAGGGGACGGCTACACCTTC. Amino acid sequence: CASFWTGDGYTF.

This chain uses TRBV7-2 with TRBJ2-2; 8 bases align to TRBD1. Germline V gene lookup returns CDR1 SGHTA and CDR2 FQGNSA. This CDR3 spans 14 amino acids. V dropped 3 bases and J dropped 7; count of bases not matched to a gene: 4. CDR3 in amino acids: CASSFDRGVGELFF. The CDR3 DNA reads as TGTGCCAGCAGCTTCGACAGGGGTGTCGGGGAGCTGTTTTTT.

V and J are TRBV4-3 and TRBJ2-1, with D possibly being TRBD1 or TRBD2 (5 bases each). V lost 5 bases and J 10 bases, leaving 24 bases between the germline ends. CDR1 is LGHNA, CDR2 YSLEER, per germline. CDR3 length: 16 residues. The CDR3 region has the DNA TGCGCCAGCAGCATCCGGTGGGACCTCGCCAGTAACGAGCAGTTCTTC. Protein: CASSIRWDLASNEQFF.

The chain recombines TRBV19 with TRBJ2-3; D not resolved. Germline CDR1 reads LNHDA; CDR2 reads SQIVND (reference sequence). This CDR3 has 10 residues. With 7 bases removed from V and 5 bases from J, the gap between germline ends came to 4 bases. The DNA of the CDR3 is TGTGCCAGTACAGGAGATACGCAGTATTTT. Protein product: CASTGDTQYF.

The genes are TRBV7-8 and TRBJ2-2; tentative D call: TRBD1 (6 bases). The germline gives CDR1 SGHVS, CDR2 FQNEAQ. CDR3 length equals 15 residues. The V end was cut by 6 bases, the J end by 5 bases, with 16 bases between. The DNA for the CDR3 is TGTGCCAGCAGGGAAAGGGACACTCGAACCGGGGAGCTGTTTTTT. Translated, it gives CASRERDTRTGELFF.

The chain carries TRBV14 and TRBJ2-2; D is perhaps TRBD1 or TRBD2 (5 bases each). CDR1 is SGHDN, CDR2 FVKESK, per germline. Trimming cost V 3 bases and J 5 bases, with 7 bases left between them. The CDR3 runs to 13 residues. This chain's CDR3 is CASSQWGTGELFF. The CDR3 region has the DNA TGTGCCAGCAGCCAGTGGGGGACCGGGGAGCTGTTTTTT.

The chain links TRBV2 to TRBJ2-7; tentatively, D is TRBD1 (5 bases). Trimming stripped 5 bases from V and 0 bases from J, with 14 bases between. Germline CDR1 reads SNHLY; CDR2 reads FYNNEI. The CDR3 loop spans 15 amino acids. CDR3 amino acids: CASSSQSGFSYEQYF. In DNA, the CDR3 is TGTGCCAGCAGTTCACAATCAGGGTTCTCCTACGAGCAGTACTTC.

This rearrangement joins TRBV29-1 to TRBJ2-1; possibly TRBD1 for D (5 bases). Trimming removed 3 bases at V and 6 bases at J, with 18 bases between. Germline V CDR1 and CDR2: SQVTM, ANQGSEA. This CDR3 has 15 amino acids. Written as DNA, the CDR3 is TGCAGCGTTGAGGGGCGAACCCTAATAGCCAATGAGCAGTTCTTC. Protein sequence: CSVEGRTLIANEQFF.

This chain connects TRBV28 to TRBJ1-1; TRBD1 agrees at 7 bases. The V segment lost 2 bases and the J segment 8 bases; nucleotides outside the gene matches: 5. Germline CDR1 and CDR2: MDHEN and SYDVKM. The CDR3 runs 13 residues. The CDR3 spells CASSLQGGGEAFF. In DNA form, the CDR3 reads TGTGCCAGCAGTTTACAGGGGGGCGGGGAAGCTTTCTTT.

The CDR3 protein is CASSPEQKETQYF. CDR3 DNA: TGTGCCAGCTCACCAGAGCAGAAAGAGACCCAGTACTTC. V usage is TRBV18 and J usage is TRBJ2-5; D gene ambiguous. The V gene's germline CDR1 is KGHSH and CDR2 LQKENI. Trimming took 2 bases from V and 3 from J, leaving 7 bases between them. This CDR3 is built from 13 residues.

The V call is TRBV30, the J call TRBJ2-1; possibly TRBD2 for D (5 bases). V gave up 0 bases and J gave up 3 bases, with 9 bases separating them. The V gene's germline CDR1 is GTSNPN and CDR2 SVGIG (reference sequence). There are 14 residues in the CDR3. The CDR3 reads CAWSVLEYYNEQFF. DNA of the CDR3: TGTGCCTGGAGTGTACTAGAGTACTACAATGAGCAGTTCTTC.

The V gene is TRBV7-8, the J gene TRBJ2-2; TRBD2 matches at 10 bases. The germline gives CDR1 SGHVS, CDR2 FQNEAQ. This CDR3 has 16 amino acids. V lost 5 bases and J lost 0; bases outside the gene matches: 3. CDR3 protein: CASSKGLAANTGELFF. CDR3 nucleotide sequence: TGTGCCAGCAGCAAAGGACTAGCGGCGAACACCGGGGAGCTGTTTTTT. The variable domain in full, completed from reference TRBV7-8 and TRBJ2-2, reads GAGVSQSPRYKVAKRGQDVALRCDPISGHVSLFWYQQALGQGPEFLTYFQNEAQLDKSGLPSDRFFAERPEGSVSTLKIQRTQQEDSAVYLCASSKGLAANTGELFFGEGSRLTVL.

The chain uses TRBV30 and TRBJ2-7; 7 nucleotides agree with TRBD1. Germline CDR1 and CDR2: GTSNPN and SVGIG (reference sequence). V gave up 4 bases and J gave up 2 bases; unmatched junction bases: 2. There are 12 residues in the CDR3. The CDR3 bases are TGTGCCTGGAAGGGGGCCCCCTACGAGCAGTACTTC. This sequence encodes CAWKGAPYEQYF.

The CDR3 region is CASSQESRDYGYTF. The CDR3 DNA sequence: TGTGCCAGCAGCCAAGAGAGCCGGGATTATGGCTACACCTTC. The chain couples TRBV4-2 to TRBJ1-2; D gene unclear. Trimming removed 0 bases at V and 5 bases at J, with 10 bases between. The CDR3 has 14 residues. CDR1 is LGHNA and CDR2 is YNFKEQ in the germline V gene.